Sequencing of this T cell receptor beta chain was carried out in a study of T cells in Graves' hyperthyroidism and ophthalmopathy. This clonotype was seen many times. Its antigen is not known. V was pared by 1 base and J by 3 bases, with 2 bases of the junction left unmatched. The CDR3 totals 15 residues. Germline V gives CDR1 SGHNT, CDR2 YENEEA. What was amplified from RNA transcripts were TCR beta CDR3 regions. With the HTBI primer set, the TCR CDR3 went through a first round of RT-PCR. TCRdb re-derived calls from the multiplex PCR reads in MiXCR, one entry per CDR3 protein. The sample lists under 350,000 distinct CDR3 sequences, approximately 15% seen once, with 30% to 40% in the top ten. The study, taken as a whole, reports: Most thyroid clonotypes expanded above 0.001 were also detected in blood.

The material sequenced was blood. The V and J genes are TRBV11-3 and TRBJ2-2; 7 bases are shared with TRBD2. This sequence originates from a woman aged 40 to 50 with Graves' ophthalmopathy. The CDR3 is CASSLAGGYTGELFF. CDR3 nucleotide sequence: TGTGCCAGCAGCTTAGCGGGGGGTTACACCGGGGAGCTGTTTTTT.